This T cell receptor (beta chain) was sequenced in a study of T cell responses to AZD1222 COVID-19 vaccine. Germline CDR1 is LNHNV and CDR2 is YYDKDF (reference sequence). CDR3 length equals 12 residues. V dropped 0 bases and J dropped 6 bases, with 3 bases sitting between them. This clone has a single count. Assay used: immunoSEQ multiplex PCR; TCRdb lists only in-frame clones, some missing. The sample has fewer than 100,000 clones; roughly 90% are singletons. V gene TRBV15 combines with J gene TRBJ1-5; no definite D call. Sequencing used peripheral blood, obtained 28 days after the second AZD1222 dose. The receptor was derived from an adult who received the AZD1222 COVID-19 vaccine. The CDR3 loop is CATSRDRQPQHF. CDR3 nucleotide sequence: TGTGCCACCAGCAGAGATCGTCAGCCCCAGCATTTT.